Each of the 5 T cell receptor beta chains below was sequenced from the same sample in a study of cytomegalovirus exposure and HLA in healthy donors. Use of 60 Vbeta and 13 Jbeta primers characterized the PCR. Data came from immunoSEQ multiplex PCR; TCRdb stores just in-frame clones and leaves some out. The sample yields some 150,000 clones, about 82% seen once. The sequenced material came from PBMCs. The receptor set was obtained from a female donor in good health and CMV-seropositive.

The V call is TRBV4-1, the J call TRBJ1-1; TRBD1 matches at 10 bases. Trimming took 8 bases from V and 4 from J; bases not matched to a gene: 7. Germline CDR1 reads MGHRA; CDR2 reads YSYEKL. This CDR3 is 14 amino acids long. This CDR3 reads CASYVGTGATEAFF. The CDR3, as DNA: TGCGCCAGCTACGTCGGGACAGGGGCCACTGAAGCTTTCTTT.

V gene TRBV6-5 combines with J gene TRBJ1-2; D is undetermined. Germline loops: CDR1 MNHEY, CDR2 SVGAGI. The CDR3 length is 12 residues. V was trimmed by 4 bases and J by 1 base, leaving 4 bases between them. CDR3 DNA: TGTGCCAGCAGTTCAAATAACTATGGCTACACCTTC. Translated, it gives CASSSNNYGYTF.

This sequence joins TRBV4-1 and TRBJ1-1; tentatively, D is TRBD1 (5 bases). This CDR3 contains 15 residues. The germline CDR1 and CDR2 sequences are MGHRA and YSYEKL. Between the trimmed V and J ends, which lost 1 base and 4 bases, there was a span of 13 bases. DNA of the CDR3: TGCGCCAGCAGCCAAGTCGAGGCCGGGGGCACTGAAGCTTTCTTT. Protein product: CASSQVEAGGTEAFF.

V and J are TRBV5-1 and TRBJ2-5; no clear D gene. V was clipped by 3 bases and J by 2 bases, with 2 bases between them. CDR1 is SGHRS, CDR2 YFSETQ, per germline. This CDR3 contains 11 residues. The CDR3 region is CASSSQETQYF. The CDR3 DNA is TGCGCCAGCAGCTCTCAAGAGACCCAGTACTTC.

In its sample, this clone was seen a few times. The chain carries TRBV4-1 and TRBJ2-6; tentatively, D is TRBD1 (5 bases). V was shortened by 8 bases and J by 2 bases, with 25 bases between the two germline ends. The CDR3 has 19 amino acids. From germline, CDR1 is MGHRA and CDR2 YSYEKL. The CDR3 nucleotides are TGCGCCAGCCGTCGCGATTGGGGCTTCTCCCCGCCTGGGGCCAACGTCCTGACTTTC. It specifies CASRRDWGFSPPGANVLTF.